This T cell receptor (beta chain) was recorded in a study of blood T cell repertoires in COVID-19. Whole-study context: From T cells, B-cell-depleted T cells, or PBMCs came the material, which was cDNA or gDNA.

Adults between roughly 18 and 100 years of age took part from 24 US areas. Clones were read by immunoSEQ multiplex PCR, and TCRdb kept only the in-frame ones, dropping some. The data show about 400,000 clones, 87% seen once. Germline values: CDR1 SGHRS, CDR2 YFSETQ. The CDR3 spans 15 residues. V lost 0 bases to trimming and J lost 7 bases; unmatched junction nucleotides: 7. The J gene is TRBJ1-2, the V gene TRBV5-1, with 9 nucleotides matching TRBD1. The sequenced material came from PBMCs or T cells enriched from blood (not recorded which). The receptor's source is a woman in her late teens or twenties with acute COVID-19. CDR3 protein: CASSLAEDRGSGYTF. DNA for the CDR3: TGCGCCAGCAGCTTGGCCGAGGACAGGGGAAGTGGCTACACCTTC.